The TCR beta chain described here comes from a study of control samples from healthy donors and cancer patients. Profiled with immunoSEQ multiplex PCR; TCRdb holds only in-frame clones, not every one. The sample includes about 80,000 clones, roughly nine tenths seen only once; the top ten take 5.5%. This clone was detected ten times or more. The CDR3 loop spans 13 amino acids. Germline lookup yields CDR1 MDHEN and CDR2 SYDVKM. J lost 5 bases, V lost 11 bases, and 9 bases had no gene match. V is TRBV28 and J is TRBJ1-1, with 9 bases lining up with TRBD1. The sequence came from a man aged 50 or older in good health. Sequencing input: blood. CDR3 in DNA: TGTGCCGGAGCCCGGGACAGGGTGACTGAAGCTTTCTTT. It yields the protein CAGARDRVTEAFF.